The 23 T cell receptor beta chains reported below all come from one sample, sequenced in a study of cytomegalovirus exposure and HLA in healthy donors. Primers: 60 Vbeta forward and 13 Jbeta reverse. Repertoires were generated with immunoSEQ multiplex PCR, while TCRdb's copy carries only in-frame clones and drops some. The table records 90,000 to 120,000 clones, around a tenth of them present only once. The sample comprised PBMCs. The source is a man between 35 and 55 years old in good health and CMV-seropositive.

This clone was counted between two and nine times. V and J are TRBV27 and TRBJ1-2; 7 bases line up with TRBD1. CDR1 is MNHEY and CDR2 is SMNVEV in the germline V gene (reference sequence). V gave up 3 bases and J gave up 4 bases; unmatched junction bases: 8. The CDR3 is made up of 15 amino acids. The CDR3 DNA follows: TGTGCCAGCAGTTTGGCGTCAGGGGGACCCTATGGCTACACCTTC. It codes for CASSLASGGPYGYTF.

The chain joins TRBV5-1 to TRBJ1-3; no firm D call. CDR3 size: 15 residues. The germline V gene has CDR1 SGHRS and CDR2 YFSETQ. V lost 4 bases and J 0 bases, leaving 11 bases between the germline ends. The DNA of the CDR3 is TGCGCCAGCAGCCTTGGAGTGCTCTCTGGAAACACCATATATTTT. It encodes CASSLGVLSGNTIYF.

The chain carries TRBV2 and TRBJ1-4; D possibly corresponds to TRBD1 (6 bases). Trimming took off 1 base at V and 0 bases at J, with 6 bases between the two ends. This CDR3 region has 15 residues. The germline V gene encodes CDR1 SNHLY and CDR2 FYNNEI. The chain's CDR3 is CASSEGTATNEKLFF. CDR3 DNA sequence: TGTGCCAGCAGTGAAGGGACAGCAACTAATGAAAAACTGTTTTTT.

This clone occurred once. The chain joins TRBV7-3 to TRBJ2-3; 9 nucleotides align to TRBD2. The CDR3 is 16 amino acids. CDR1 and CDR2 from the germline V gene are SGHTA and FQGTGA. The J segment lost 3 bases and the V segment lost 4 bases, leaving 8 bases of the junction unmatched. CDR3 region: CASSSGLAGRTDTQYF. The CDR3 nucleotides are TGTGCCAGCAGCTCTGGGCTAGCGGGAAGGACAGATACGCAGTATTTT.

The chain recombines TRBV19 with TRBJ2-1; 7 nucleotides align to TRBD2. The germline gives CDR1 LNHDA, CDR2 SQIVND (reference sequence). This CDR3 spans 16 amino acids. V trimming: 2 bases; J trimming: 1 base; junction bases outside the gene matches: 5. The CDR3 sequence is CASSIRREFSYNEQFF. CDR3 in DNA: TGTGCCAGTAGTATACGGCGGGAGTTTTCCTACAATGAGCAGTTCTTC.

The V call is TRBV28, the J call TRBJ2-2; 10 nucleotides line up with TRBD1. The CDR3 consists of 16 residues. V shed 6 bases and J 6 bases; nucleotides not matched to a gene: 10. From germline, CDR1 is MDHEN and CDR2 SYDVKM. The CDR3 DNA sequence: TGTGCCAGCAGCAACCCGGGACAGGGGTTTTCCGGGGAGCTGTTTTTT. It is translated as CASSNPGQGFSGELFF. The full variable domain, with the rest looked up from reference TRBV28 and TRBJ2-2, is DVKVTQSSRYLVKRTGEKVFLECVQDMDHENMFWYRQDPGLGLRLIYFSYDVKMKEKGDIPEGYSVSREKKERFSLILESASTNQTSMYLCASSNPGQGFSGELFFGEGSRLTVL.

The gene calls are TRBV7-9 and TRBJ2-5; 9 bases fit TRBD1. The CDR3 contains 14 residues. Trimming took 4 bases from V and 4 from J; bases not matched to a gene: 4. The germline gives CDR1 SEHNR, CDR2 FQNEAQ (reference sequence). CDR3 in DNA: TGTGCCAGCAGCTCACCGGGACAGGGAGAGACCCAGTACTTC. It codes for CASSSPGQGETQYF. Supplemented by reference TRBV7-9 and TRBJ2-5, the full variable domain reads DTGVSQNPRHKITKRGQNVTFRCDPISEHNRLYWYRQTLGQGPEFLTYFQNEAQLEKSRLLSDRFSAERPKGSFSTLEIQRTEQGDSAMYLCASSSPGQGETQYFGPGTRLLVL.

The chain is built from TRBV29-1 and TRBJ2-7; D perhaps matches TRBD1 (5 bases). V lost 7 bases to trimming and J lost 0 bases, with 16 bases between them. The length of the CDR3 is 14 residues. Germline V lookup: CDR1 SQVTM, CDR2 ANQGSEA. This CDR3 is CSAIVDSSSYEQYF. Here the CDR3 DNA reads TGCAGCGCCATTGTTGACAGCAGCTCCTACGAGCAGTACTTC.

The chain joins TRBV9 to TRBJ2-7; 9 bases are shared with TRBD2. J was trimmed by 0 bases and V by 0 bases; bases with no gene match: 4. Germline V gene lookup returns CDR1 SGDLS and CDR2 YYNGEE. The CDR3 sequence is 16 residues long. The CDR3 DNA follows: TGTGCCAGCAGCGTAGGGCTAGCGGGACCCTCCTACGAGCAGTACTTC. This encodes CASSVGLAGPSYEQYF.

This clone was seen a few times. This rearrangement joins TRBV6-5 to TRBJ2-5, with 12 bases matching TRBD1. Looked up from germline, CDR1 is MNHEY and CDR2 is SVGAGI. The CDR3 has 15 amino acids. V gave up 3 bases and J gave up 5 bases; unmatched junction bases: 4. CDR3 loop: CASSYGTGGYETQYF. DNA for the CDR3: TGTGCCAGCAGTTATGGGACAGGGGGCTACGAGACCCAGTACTTC.

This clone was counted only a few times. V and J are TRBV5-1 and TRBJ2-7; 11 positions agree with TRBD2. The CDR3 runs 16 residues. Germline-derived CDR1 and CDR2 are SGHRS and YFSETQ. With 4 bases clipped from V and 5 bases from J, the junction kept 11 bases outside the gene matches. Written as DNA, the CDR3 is TGCGCCAGCAGCCCCCGGGGGCTAGCGGGAGGACACGAGCAGTACTTC. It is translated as CASSPRGLAGGHEQYF.

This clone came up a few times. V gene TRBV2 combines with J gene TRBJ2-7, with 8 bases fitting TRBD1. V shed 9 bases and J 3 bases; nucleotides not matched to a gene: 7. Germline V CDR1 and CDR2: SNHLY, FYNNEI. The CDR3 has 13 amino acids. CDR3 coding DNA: TGTGCCAGGTCCGGGACAGGAGACTACGAGCAGTACTTC. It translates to CARSGTGDYEQYF.

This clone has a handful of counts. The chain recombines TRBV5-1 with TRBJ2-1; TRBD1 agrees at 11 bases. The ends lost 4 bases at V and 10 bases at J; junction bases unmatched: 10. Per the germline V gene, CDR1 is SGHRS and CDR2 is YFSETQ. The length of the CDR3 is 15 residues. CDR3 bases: TGCGCCAGCAGCAACCGGGACAGGGGGATCTGGGAGCAGTTCTTC. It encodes CASSNRDRGIWEQFF.

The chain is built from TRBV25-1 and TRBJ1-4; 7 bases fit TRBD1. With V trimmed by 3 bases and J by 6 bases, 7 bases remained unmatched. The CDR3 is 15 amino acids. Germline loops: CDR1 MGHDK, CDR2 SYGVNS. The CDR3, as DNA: TGTGCCAGCAGTGATGGGACAGTTAACCATGAAAAACTGTTTTTT. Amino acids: CASSDGTVNHEKLFF.

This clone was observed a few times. CDR3 in amino acids: CASSVSSGTSGQETQYF. Here the CDR3 DNA reads TGTGCCAGCAGCGTTTCCTCCGGGACTAGCGGACAAGAGACCCAGTACTTC. The rearrangement uses TRBV9 and TRBJ2-5; 11 nucleotides match TRBD2. The CDR3 consists of 17 residues. Trimming cost V 2 bases and J 2 bases; bases outside gene matches: 8. Germline values: CDR1 SGDLS, CDR2 YYNGEE.

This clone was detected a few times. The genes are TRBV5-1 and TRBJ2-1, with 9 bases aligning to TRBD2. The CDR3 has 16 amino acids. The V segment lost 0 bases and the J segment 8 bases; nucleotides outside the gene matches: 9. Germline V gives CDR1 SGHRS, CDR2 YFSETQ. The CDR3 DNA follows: TGCGCCAGCAGCTTGGGGAGGTCTAGCGGGATAGATGAGCAGTTCTTC. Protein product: CASSLGRSSGIDEQFF.

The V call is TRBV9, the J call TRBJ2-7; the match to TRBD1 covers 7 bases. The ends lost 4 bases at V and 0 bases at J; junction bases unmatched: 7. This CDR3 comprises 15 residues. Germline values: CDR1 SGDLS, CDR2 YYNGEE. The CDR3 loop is CASSPSGTASYEQYF. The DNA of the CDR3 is TGTGCCAGCAGCCCCTCCGGGACAGCCTCCTACGAGCAGTACTTC.

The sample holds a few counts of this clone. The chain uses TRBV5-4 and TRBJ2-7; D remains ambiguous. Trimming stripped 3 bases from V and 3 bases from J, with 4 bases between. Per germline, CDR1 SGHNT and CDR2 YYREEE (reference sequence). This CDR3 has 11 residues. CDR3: CASSSLYEQYF. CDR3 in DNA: TGTGCCAGCAGCTCACTCTACGAGCAGTACTTC.

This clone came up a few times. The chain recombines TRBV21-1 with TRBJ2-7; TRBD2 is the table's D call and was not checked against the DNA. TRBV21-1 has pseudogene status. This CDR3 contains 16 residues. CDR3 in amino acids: CASSKIAPRPFYEQYF. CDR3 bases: TGTGCCAGCAGCAAAATAGCCCCGCGCCCTTTCTACGAGCAGTACTTC.

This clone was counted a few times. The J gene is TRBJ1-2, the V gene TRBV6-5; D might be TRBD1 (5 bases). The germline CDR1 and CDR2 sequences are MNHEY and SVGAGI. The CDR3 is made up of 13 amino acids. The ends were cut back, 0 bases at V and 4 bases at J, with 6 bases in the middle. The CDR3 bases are TGTGCCAGCAGTTACTCCGGGGGCTATGGCTACACCTTC. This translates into CASSYSGGYGYTF.

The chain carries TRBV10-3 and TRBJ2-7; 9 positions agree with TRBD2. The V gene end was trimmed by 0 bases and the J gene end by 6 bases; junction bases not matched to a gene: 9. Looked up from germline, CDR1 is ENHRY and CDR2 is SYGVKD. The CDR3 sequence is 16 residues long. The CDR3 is CAISESSLAGKGEQYF. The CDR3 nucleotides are TGTGCCATCAGTGAGTCGTCCCTAGCGGGAAAGGGCGAGCAGTACTTC.

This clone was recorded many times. In DNA, the CDR3 is TGTGCCAGCAGTAAGGGACAGGGGGCGGGGACCCAGTACTTC. As protein: CASSKGQGAGTQYF. This sequence joins TRBV6-5 and TRBJ2-5; 12 bases fit TRBD1. CDR1 and CDR2 (germline): MNHEY, SVGAGI. The J segment lost 7 bases and the V segment lost 5 bases, leaving 5 bases of the junction unmatched. This CDR3 region has 14 residues.

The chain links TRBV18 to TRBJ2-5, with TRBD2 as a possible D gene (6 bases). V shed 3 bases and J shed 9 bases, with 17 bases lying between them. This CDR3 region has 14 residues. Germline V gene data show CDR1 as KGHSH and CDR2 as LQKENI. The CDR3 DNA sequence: TGTGCCAGCTCACCTGAACCGCCGTCGGGGGCCCAGTACTTC. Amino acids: CASSPEPPSGAQYF.